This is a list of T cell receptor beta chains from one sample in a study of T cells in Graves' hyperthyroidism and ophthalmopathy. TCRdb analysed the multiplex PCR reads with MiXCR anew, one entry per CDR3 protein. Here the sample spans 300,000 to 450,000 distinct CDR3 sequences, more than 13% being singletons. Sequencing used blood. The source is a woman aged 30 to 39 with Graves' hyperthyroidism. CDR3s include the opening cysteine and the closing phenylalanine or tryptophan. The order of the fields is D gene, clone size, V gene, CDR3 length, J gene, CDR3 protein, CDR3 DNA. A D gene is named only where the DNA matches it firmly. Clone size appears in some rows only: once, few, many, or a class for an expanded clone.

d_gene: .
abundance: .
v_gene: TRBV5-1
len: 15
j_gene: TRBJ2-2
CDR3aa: CASSQTVSNTGELFF
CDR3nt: TGCGCCAGCAGTCAGACTGTTTCGAACACCGGGGAGCTGTTTTTT

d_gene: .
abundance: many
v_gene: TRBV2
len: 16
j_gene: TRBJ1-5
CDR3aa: CASRLGTPYSNQPQHF
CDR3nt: TGTGCCAGCAGGCTCGGGACACCTTATAGCAATCAGCCCCAGCATTTT

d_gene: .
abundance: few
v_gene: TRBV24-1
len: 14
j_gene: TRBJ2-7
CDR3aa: CATSKGGLSYEQYF
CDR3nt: TGTGCCACCAGTAAGGGGGGCCTATCCTACGAGCAGTACTTC

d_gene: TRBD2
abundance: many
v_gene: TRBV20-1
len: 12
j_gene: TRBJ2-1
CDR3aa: CSARASAGLQFF
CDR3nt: TGCAGTGCTAGAGCATCAGCGGGGCTCCAGTTCTTC

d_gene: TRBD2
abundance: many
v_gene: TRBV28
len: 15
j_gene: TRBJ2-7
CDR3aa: CASSPQTGTIYEQYF
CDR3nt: TGTGCCAGCAGTCCACAAACCGGGACTATCTACGAGCAGTACTTC

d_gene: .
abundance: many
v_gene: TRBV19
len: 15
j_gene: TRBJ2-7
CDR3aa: CASSMPTGPTYEQYF
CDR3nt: TGTGCCAGTAGTATGCCCACCGGGCCGACCTACGAGCAGTACTTC

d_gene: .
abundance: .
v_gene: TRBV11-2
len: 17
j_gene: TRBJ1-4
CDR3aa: CASSPVLRAGLNEKLFF
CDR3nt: TGTGCCAGCAGCCCAGTTTTAAGGGCAGGGCTTAATGAAAAACTGTTTTTT

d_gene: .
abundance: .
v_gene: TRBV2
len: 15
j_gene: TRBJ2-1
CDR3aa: CASSAGAVEAHEQFF
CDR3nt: TGTGCCAGTAGCGCGGGGGCCGTAGAGGCTCATGAGCAGTTCTTC

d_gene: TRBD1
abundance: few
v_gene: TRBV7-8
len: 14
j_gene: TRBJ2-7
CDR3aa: CASGRGQGVYEQYF
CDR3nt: TGTGCCAGCGGGAGAGGACAGGGGGTCTACGAGCAGTACTTC

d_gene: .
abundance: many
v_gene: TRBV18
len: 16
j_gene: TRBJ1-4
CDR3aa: CASSPPGGAANEKLFF
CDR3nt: TGTGCCAGCTCACCACCGGGGGGGGCGGCTAATGAAAAACTGTTTTTT

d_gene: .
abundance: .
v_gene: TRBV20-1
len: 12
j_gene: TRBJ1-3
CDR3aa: CSATSNGNTIYF
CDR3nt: TGCAGTGCTACATCGAATGGAAACACCATATATTTT

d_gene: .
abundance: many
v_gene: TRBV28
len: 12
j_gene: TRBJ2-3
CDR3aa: CASSSFPDTQYF
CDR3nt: TGTGCCAGCAGCTCCTTCCCAGATACGCAGTATTTT

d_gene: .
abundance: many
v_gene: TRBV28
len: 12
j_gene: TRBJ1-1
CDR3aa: CASTKDSTEAFF
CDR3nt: TGTGCCAGCACCAAAGACAGCACTGAAGCTTTCTTT

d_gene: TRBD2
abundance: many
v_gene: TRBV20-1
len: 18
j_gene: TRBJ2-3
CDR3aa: CSATSPGLAGASTDTQYF
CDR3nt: TGCAGTGCTACTTCTCCGGGACTAGCGGGAGCGAGCACAGATACGCAGTATTTT

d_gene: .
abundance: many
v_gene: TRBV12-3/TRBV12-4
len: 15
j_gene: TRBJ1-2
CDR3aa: CASSALGQGSNGYTF
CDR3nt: TGTGCCAGCAGTGCCCTAGGGCAGGGGAGCAATGGCTACACCTTC

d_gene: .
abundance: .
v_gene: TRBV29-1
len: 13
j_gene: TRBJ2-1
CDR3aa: CSAPRGGNNEQFF
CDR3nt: TGCAGCGCCCCCCGTGGGGGAAACAATGAGCAGTTCTTC

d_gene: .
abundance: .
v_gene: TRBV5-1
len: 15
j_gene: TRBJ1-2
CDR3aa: CASSTSVSQHYGYTF
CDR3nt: TGCGCCAGCAGCACATCAGTCAGCCAACACTATGGCTACACCTTC

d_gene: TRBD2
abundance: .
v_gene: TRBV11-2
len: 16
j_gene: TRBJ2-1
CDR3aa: CASSLVRTSGTNEQFF
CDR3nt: TGTGCCAGCAGCTTAGTCAGGACTAGCGGGACCAATGAGCAGTTCTTC

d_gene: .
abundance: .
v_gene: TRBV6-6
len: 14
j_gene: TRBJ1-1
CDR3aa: CASSYSWGTVEAFF
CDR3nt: TGTGCCAGCAGTTACTCTTGGGGTACGGTTGAAGCTTTCTTT

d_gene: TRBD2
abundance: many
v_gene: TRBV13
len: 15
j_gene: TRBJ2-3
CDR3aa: CASSFWREGVNTQYF
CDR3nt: TGTGCCAGCAGCTTCTGGCGGGAGGGAGTAAATACGCAGTATTTT

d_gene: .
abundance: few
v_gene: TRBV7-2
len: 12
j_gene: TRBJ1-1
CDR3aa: CASSLATPKAFF
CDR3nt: TGTGCCAGCAGCTTAGCCACCCCGAAGGCTTTCTTT

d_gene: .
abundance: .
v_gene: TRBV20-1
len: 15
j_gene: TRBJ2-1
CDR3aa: CSATRAVETFNEQFF
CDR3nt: TGCAGTGCTACAAGAGCCGTGGAGACTTTCAATGAGCAGTTCTTC

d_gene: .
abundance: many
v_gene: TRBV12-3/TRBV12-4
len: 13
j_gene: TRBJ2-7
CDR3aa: CASSFGGAYEQYF
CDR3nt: TGTGCCAGCAGTTTTGGGGGAGCCTACGAGCAGTACTTC

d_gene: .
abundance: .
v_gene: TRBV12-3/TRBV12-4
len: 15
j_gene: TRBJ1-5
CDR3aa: CASSLTPGSNQPQHF
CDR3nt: TGTGCCAGCAGTTTAACGCCCGGGAGCAATCAGCCCCAGCATTTT

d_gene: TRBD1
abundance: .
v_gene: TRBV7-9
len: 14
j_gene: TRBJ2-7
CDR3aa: CASSLGQGVNEQYF
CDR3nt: TGTGCCAGCAGCTTAGGGCAGGGGGTCAACGAGCAGTACTTC

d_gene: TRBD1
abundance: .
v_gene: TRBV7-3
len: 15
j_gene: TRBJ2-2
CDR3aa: CASSSGWDRPGELFF
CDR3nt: TGTGCCAGCAGCTCAGGTTGGGACAGGCCAGGGGAGCTGTTTTTT

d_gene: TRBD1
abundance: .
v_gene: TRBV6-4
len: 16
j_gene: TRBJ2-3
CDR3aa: CASSETGTGGTDTQYF
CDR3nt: TGTGCCAGCAGTGAAACCGGGACAGGAGGCACAGATACGCAGTATTTT

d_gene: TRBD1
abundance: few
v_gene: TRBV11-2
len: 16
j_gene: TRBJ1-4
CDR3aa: CASSLDLRDSPEKLFF
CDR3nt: TGTGCCAGCAGCTTAGATTTGCGGGACAGCCCTGAAAAACTGTTTTTT

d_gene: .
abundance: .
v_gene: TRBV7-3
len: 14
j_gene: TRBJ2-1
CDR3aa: CASSLGHGNNEQFF
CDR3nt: TGTGCCAGCAGCTTAGGACACGGAAACAATGAGCAGTTCTTC

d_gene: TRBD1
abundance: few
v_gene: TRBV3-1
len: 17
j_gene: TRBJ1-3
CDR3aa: CASSHWGQRLSGNTIYF
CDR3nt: TGTGCCAGCAGCCATTGGGGACAGAGGCTCTCTGGAAACACCATATATTTT

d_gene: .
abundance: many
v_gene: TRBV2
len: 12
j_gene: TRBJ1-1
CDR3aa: CASSRSWDGAFF
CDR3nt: TGTGCCAGCAGTCGGAGCTGGGACGGGGCTTTCTTT

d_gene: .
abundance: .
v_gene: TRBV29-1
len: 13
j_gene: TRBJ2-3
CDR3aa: CSAIRPRGDTQYF
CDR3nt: TGCAGCGCCATCCGGCCCCGGGGGGATACGCAGTATTTT

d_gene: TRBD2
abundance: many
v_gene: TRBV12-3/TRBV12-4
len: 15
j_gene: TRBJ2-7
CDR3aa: CASRGSGSGPYEQYF
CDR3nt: TGTGCCAGCAGGGGTAGCGGGAGCGGGCCCTACGAGCAGTACTTC

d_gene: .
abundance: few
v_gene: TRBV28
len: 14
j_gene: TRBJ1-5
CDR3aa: CASRGGRSNQPQHF
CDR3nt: TGTGCCAGCAGAGGGGGGCGCAGCAATCAGCCCCAGCATTTT

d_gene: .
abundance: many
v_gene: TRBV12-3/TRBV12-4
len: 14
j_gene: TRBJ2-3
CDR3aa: CASSFLGPTDTQYF
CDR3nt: TGTGCCAGCAGTTTCCTGGGACCCACAGATACGCAGTATTTT

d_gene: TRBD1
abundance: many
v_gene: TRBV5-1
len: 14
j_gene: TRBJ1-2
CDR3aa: CASSLDRGDYGYTF
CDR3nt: TGCGCCAGCAGCCTGGACAGGGGCGACTATGGCTACACCTTC

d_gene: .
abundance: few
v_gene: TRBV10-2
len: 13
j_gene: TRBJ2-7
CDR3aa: CASTPTAAYEQYF
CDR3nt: TGCGCCAGCACCCCGACAGCAGCCTACGAGCAGTACTTC

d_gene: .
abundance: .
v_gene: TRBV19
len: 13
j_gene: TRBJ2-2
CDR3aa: CASTGETAGELFF
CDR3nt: TGTGCCAGTACGGGGGAGACGGCCGGGGAGCTGTTTTTT

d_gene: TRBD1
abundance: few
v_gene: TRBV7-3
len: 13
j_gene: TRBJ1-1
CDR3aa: CASSLGQGSEAFF
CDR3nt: TGTGCCAGCAGCTTAGGACAGGGCAGCGAAGCTTTCTTT

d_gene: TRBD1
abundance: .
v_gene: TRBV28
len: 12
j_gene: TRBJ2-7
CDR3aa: CASSPNGQGGDF
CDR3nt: TGTGCCAGCAGTCCCAACGGACAGGGAGGTGACTTC

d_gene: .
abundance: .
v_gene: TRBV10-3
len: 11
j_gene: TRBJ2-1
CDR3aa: CAIMGINEQFF
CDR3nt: TGTGCCATCATGGGGATAAATGAGCAGTTCTTC

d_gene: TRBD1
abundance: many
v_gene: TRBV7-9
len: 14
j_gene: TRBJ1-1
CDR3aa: CASRIRQGNTEAFF
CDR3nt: TGTGCCAGCAGAATCAGACAGGGCAACACTGAAGCTTTCTTT

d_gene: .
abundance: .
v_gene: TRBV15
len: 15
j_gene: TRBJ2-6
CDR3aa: CATRPLSSGANVLTF
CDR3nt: TGTGCCACCCGCCCGCTCTCCTCTGGGGCCAACGTCCTGACTTTC

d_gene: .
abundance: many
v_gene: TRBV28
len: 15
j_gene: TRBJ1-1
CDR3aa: CASTHNRGKNTEAFF
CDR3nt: TGTGCCAGCACCCACAATCGGGGTAAAAACACTGAAGCTTTCTTT

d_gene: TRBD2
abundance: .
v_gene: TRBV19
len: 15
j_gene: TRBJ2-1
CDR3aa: CASMLAGGLLNEQFF
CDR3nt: TGTGCCAGTATGCTAGCGGGAGGTCTTCTCAATGAGCAGTTCTTC

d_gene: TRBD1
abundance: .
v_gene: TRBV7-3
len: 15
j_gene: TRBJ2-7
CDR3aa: CASSQKGQGGYEQYF
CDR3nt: TGTGCCAGCAGCCAGAAGGGACAGGGGGGCTACGAGCAGTACTTC

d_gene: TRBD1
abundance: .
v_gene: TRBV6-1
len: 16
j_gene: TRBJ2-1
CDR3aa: CASSGRLDRAYNEQFF
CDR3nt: TGTGCCAGCAGTGGGAGGTTGGACAGGGCTTACAATGAGCAGTTCTTC

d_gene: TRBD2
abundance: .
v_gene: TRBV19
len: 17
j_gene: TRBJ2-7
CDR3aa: CASSPPRGRGVHYEQYF
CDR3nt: TGTGCCAGTAGTCCTCCCCGGGGGCGGGGGGTACACTACGAGCAGTACTTC

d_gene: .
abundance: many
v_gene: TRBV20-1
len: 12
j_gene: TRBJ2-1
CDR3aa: CSASDRGNEQFF
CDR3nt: TGCAGTGCTTCAGATCGGGGCAATGAGCAGTTCTTC

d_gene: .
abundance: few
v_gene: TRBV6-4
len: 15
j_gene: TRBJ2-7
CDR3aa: CASKGASQVGYEQYF
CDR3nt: TGTGCCAGCAAAGGGGCATCACAGGTTGGTTACGAGCAGTACTTC

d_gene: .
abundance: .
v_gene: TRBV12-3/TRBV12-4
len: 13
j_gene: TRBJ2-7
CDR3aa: CASSILLTHEQYF
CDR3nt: TGTGCCAGCAGCATACTCCTAACCCACGAGCAGTACTTC

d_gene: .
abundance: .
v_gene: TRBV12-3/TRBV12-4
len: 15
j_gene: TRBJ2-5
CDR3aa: CASRRTGTIQETQYF
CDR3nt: TGTGCCAGCAGACGTACCGGGACGATCCAAGAGACCCAGTACTTC

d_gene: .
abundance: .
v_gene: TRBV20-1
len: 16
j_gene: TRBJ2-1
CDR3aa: CSARLPCATGGNEQFF
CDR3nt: TGCAGTGCTAGGCTCCCATGCGCTACTGGCGGGAATGAGCAGTTCTTC

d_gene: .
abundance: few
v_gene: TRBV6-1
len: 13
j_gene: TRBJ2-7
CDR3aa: CASSWDHTYEQYF
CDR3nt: TGTGCCAGCAGTTGGGACCACACCTACGAGCAGTACTTC

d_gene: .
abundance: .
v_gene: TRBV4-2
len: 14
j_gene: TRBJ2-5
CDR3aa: CASSQPSLKETQYF
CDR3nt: TGTGCCAGCAGCCAACCCAGCCTTAAAGAGACCCAGTACTTC

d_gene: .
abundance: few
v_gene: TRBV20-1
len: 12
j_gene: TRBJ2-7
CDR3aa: CSARDTGYEQYF
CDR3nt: TGCAGTGCTAGAGATACAGGATACGAGCAGTACTTC